This TCR beta chain originates from a study of T cell responses to AZD1222 COVID-19 vaccine. Findings and caveats of the study: With two AZD1222 doses given, Spike-specific TCR breadth and depth both rose. Repertoires were obtained solely post-peak T cell response. White British donors predominated, females outnumbered males, and clonal diversity was possibly underestimated. Regions left unmutated in variants are reportedly the target of nearly half of spike-specific TCRs.

Sequencing used immunoSEQ multiplex PCR; TCRdb keeps in-frame clones, though not all of them. The table has about 120,000 clones, less than 90% seen once. Germline CDR1 MNHEY, CDR2 SMNVEV (reference sequence). CDR3 size: 15 residues. The ends were cut back, 3 bases at V and 4 bases at J, with 13 bases in the middle. On this clone: Its specificity is not known.

The J gene is TRBJ1-5, the V gene TRBV27; D unclear. The sequence derives from an adult in good health. The material sequenced was peripheral blood, taken on day 0 of AZD1222 vaccination. The CDR3 reads CASSFDPYGNQPQHF. CDR3 nucleotides: TGTGCCAGCAGTTTTGACCCCTATGGTAATCAGCCCCAGCATTTT.